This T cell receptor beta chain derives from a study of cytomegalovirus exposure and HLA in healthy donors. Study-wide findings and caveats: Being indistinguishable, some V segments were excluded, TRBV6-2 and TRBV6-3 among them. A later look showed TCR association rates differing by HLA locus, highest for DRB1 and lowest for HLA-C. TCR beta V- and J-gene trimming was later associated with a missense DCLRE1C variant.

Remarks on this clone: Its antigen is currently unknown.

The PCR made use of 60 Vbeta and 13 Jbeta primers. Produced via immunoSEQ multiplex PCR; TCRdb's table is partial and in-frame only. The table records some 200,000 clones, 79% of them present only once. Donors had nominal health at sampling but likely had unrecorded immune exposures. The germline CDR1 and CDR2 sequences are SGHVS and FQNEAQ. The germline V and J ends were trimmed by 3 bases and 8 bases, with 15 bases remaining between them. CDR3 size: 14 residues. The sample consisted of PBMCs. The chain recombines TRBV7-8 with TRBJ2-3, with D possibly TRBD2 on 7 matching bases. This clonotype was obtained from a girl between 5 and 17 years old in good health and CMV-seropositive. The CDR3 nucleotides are TGTGCCAGCAGCTTTGTGGGGGGGCCCGGTACGCAGTATTTT. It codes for CASSFVGGPGTQYF.